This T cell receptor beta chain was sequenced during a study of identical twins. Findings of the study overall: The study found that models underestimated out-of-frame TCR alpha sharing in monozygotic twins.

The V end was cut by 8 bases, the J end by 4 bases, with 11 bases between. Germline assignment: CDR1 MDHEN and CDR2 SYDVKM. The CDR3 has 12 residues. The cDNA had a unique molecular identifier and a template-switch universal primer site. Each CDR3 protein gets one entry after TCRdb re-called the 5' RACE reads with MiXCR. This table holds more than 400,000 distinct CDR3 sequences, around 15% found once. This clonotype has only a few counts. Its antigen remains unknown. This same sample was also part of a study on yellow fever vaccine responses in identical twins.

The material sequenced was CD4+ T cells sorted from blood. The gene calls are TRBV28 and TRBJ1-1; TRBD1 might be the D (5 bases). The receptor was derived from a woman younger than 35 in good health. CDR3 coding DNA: TGTGCCAGCCGTGGGGGGGTCACTGAAGCTTTCTTT. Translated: CASRGGVTEAFF. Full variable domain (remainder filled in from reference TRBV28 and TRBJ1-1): DVKVTQSSRYLVKRTGEKVFLECVQDMDHENMFWYRQDPGLGLRLIYFSYDVKMKEKGDIPEGYSVSREKKERFSLILESASTNQTSMYLCASRGGVTEAFFGQGTRLTVV.